The rows below give T cell receptor beta chains drawn from one sample of a study of cytomegalovirus exposure and HLA in healthy donors. Assay used: immunoSEQ multiplex PCR; TCRdb lists only in-frame clones, some missing. The sample shows roughly 120,000 clones, around 82% of them seen only once. Sequencing was done on a sample of PBMCs. Receptor source: a middle-aged man in good health and CMV-seronegative. CDR3s include the opening cysteine and the closing phenylalanine or tryptophan. The size field is filled for only some rows; it gives once, few, many or a size class.

j_gene: TRBJ1-2
abundance: -
v_gene: TRBV30
CDR3aa: CAWVNRDGYTF

j_gene: TRBJ1-4
abundance: -
v_gene: TRBV6-8
CDR3aa: CSQGLNEKLFF

j_gene: TRBJ2-7
abundance: once
v_gene: TRBV5-6
CDR3aa: CASSLRSTYEQYF

j_gene: TRBJ1-2
abundance: -
v_gene: TRBV5-1
CDR3aa: CASRLQGAQGYTF

j_gene: TRBJ2-7
abundance: -
v_gene: TRBV4-1
CDR3aa: CASSQEGGNYEQYF

j_gene: TRBJ2-1
abundance: -
v_gene: TRBV14
CDR3aa: CASSQAPGKAYNEQFF

j_gene: TRBJ2-7
abundance: few
v_gene: TRBV18
CDR3aa: CASSPPQDPVAEQYF

j_gene: TRBJ1-6
abundance: -
v_gene: TRBV7-2
CDR3aa: CASSQQASSYNSPLHF

j_gene: TRBJ1-1
abundance: -
v_gene: TRBV5-1
CDR3aa: CASSLQGGVGEAFF

j_gene: TRBJ1-1
abundance: few
v_gene: TRBV9
CDR3aa: CASTELRTTEAFF

j_gene: TRBJ2-1
abundance: once
v_gene: TRBV27
CDR3aa: CASSLGTGSYNEQFF

j_gene: TRBJ2-7
abundance: -
v_gene: TRBV5-4
CDR3aa: CASSPWGVYEQYF

j_gene: TRBJ1-1
abundance: -
v_gene: TRBV28
CDR3aa: CASTKDRTEAFF

j_gene: TRBJ2-2
abundance: -
v_gene: TRBV7-3
CDR3aa: CASSLRSTANTGELFF

j_gene: TRBJ1-6
abundance: -
v_gene: TRBV7-9
CDR3aa: CSSSLVPGGSYNSPLHF

j_gene: TRBJ2-7
abundance: medium-sized
v_gene: TRBV4-3
CDR3aa: CASSQDIAGASVSYEQYF

j_gene: TRBJ1-6
abundance: -
v_gene: TRBV7-9
CDR3aa: CASSQGGGAGNSPLHF

j_gene: TRBJ1-6
abundance: -
v_gene: TRBV6-4
CDR3aa: CASSYSTEYRNSPLHF

j_gene: TRBJ2-7
abundance: -
v_gene: TRBV4-1
CDR3aa: CASSLTGTYEQYF

j_gene: TRBJ1-5
abundance: -
v_gene: TRBV19
CDR3aa: CASSMDRGVVGQPQHF

j_gene: TRBJ1-6
abundance: -
v_gene: TRBV19
CDR3aa: CASSVGQLYNSPLHF